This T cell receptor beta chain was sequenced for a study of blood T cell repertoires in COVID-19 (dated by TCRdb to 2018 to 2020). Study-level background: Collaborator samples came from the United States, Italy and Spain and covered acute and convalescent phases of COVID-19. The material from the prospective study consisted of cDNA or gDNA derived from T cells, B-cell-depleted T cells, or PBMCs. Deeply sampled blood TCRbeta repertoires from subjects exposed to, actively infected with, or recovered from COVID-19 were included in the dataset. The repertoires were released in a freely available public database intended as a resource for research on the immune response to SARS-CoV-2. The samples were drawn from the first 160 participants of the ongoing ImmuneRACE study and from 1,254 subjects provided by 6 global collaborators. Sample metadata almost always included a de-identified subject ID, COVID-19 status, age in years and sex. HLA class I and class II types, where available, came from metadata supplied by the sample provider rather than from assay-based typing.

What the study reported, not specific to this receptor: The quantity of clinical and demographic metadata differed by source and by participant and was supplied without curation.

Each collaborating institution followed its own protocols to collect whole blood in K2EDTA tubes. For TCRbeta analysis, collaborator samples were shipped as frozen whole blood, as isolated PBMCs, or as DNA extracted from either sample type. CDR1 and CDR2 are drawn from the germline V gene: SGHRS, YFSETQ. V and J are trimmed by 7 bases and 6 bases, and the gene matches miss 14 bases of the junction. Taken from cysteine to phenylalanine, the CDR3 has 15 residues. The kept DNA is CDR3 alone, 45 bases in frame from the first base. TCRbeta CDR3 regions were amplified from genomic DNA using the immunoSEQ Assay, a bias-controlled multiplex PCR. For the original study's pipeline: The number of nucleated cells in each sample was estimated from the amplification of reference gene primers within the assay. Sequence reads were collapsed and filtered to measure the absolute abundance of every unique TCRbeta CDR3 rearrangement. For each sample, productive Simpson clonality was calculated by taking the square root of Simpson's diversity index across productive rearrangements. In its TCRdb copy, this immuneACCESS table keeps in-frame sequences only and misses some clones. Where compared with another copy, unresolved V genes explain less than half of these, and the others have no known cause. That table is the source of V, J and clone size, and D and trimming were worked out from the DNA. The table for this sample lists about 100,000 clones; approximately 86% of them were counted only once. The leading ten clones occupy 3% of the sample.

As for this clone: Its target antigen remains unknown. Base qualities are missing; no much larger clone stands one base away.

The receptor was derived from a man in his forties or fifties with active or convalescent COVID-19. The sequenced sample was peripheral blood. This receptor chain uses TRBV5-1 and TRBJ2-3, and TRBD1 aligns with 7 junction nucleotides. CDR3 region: CASSLPTGMLDTQYF. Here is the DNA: TGCGCCAGCTCCCTCCCGACAGGGATGTTGGATACGCAGTATTTT.